This passage covers 15 T cell receptor beta chains from one sample sequenced in a study of cytomegalovirus exposure and HLA in healthy donors. A multiplex PCR was run with 60 Vbeta primers and 13 Jbeta primers. Assay: immunoSEQ multiplex PCR; the TCRdb copy retains only in-frame clones and omits some. This sample carries 70,000 to 100,000 clones, approximately 80% of them seen once, and the ten largest clones take around 32%. Sequencing used PBMCs. The source is a man aged 50 or older in good health and CMV-seropositive.

As DNA, the CDR3 is TGCAGCGCCGGAACTAGGACCAATGAGCAGTTCTTC. Translating gives CSAGTRTNEQFF. The chain links TRBV29-1 to TRBJ2-1, with D possibly matching TRBD2 (5 bases). The CDR3 is made up of 12 amino acids. Germline values: CDR1 SQVTM, CDR2 ANQGSEA. V was clipped by 7 bases and J by 6 bases, with 13 bases between them.

V usage is TRBV5-1 and J usage is TRBJ1-4; weak D call: TRBD1 (5 bases). This CDR3 contains 14 residues. Germline V gives CDR1 SGHRS, CDR2 YFSETQ. Trimming took 4 bases from V and 8 from J, leaving 15 bases between them. The DNA for the CDR3 is TGCGCCAGCAGCGGAGGGGAAGTCGGGGAAAAACTGTTTTTT. It is translated as CASSGGEVGEKLFF.

This clone was seen only once. The V call is TRBV18, the J call TRBJ2-5; the match to TRBD1 covers 7 bases. The CDR3 contains 14 residues. Trimming at V came to 5 bases and at J to 2 bases, leaving 5 bases not matched to a gene. The V gene's germline CDR1 is KGHSH and CDR2 LQKENI. The CDR3 region has the DNA TGTGCCAGCTCATTTGACAGGGAACAAGAGACCCAGTACTTC. Protein product: CASSFDREQETQYF.

The rearrangement links TRBV18 to TRBJ1-2, with D possibly being TRBD1 (6 bases). The CDR3 sequence is 14 residues long. In germline, CDR1 is KGHSH, CDR2 LQKENI. Trimming shortened V by 2 bases and J by 4 bases, and 11 bases separated the two germline ends. CDR3 in DNA: TGTGCCAGCTCACCAGGGGGCGCTGGCTATGGCTACACCTTC. Amino acids: CASSPGGAGYGYTF.

This sequence joins TRBV19 and TRBJ1-5, with 8 bases matching TRBD1. Unmatched junction bases numbered 8, after V lost 7 bases and J lost 3 bases. The CDR3 sequence is 15 residues long. CDR1 is LNHDA, CDR2 SQIVND, per germline (reference sequence). The CDR3 DNA is TGTGCCAGTACCCTGACAGGGGCGAACAATCAGCCCCAGCATTTT. Encoded protein: CASTLTGANNQPQHF.

This clone has a handful of counts. V and J are TRBV7-2 and TRBJ2-1, with TRBD2 as a possible D gene (7 bases). This CDR3 has 15 amino acids. With 1 base removed from V and 7 bases from J, the gap between germline ends came to 14 bases. Germline CDR1 and CDR2: SGHTA and FQGNSA. The CDR3 region is CASSLGGGARNEQFF. The CDR3 DNA reads as TGTGCCAGCAGCTTAGGAGGGGGGGCCAGAAATGAGCAGTTCTTC.

This chain joins TRBV7-3 and TRBJ2-2; maybe TRBD1 (6 bases). V dropped 0 bases and J dropped 4 bases, with 9 bases sitting between them. Germline V gives CDR1 SGHTA, CDR2 FQGTGA. This CDR3 spans 15 amino acids. CDR3 DNA: TGTGCCAGCAGCTTAACAGGGGGATCCACCGGGGAGCTGTTTTTT. It is translated as CASSLTGGSTGELFF.

The chain has TRBV2 and TRBJ2-2, with unresolved D. The CDR3 totals 15 residues. The V and J ends lost 2 bases and 2 bases respectively, with 9 bases between them. Germline loops: CDR1 SNHLY, CDR2 FYNNEI. The chain's CDR3 is CASSEWATNTGELFF. The CDR3 DNA reads TGTGCCAGCAGTGAATGGGCAACAAACACCGGGGAGCTGTTTTTT. Based on the CDR3 plus reference TRBV2 and TRBJ2-2, the full variable domain is EPEVTQTPSHQVTQMGQEVILRCVPISNHLYFYWYRQILGQKVEFLVSFYNNEISEKSEIFDDQFSVERPDGSNFTLKIRSTKLEDSAMYFCASSEWATNTGELFFGEGSRLTVL.

The chain is built from TRBV29-1 and TRBJ2-5; 7 nucleotides match TRBD2. V was pared by 4 bases and J by 2 bases, with 16 bases of the junction left unmatched. CDR1 and CDR2 from the germline V gene are SQVTM and ANQGSEA. The CDR3 sequence is 17 residues long. In nucleotides, the CDR3 is TGCAGCGTTGGGGCCATTCCTCCGGGGGGTTCACAAGAGACCCAGTACTTC. Residues: CSVGAIPPGGSQETQYF.

For the CDR3, the DNA is TGCGCCAGCAGCTTGGTGAGGGAAAACACTGAAGCTTTCTTT. Protein product: CASSLVRENTEAFF. The chain is built from TRBV5-1 and TRBJ1-1; D remains unclear. The germline gives CDR1 SGHRS, CDR2 YFSETQ. Trimming took 0 bases from V and 2 from J, leaving 8 bases between them. CDR3 length: 14 amino acids.

V is TRBV21-1 and J is TRBJ2-7; TRBD1 reflects the table's D call only, with no check against the DNA. TRBV21-1 is given as a pseudogene. This CDR3 comprises 20 residues. CDR3 DNA: TGTGCCAGCAACCGTCGAGACCCCTCGCGGCCTGACAGGGACCGCTACGAGCAGTACTTC. The encoded protein is CASNRRDPSRPDRDRYEQYF.

The gene calls are TRBV2 and TRBJ1-5; 10 bases agree with TRBD1. There are 15 residues in the CDR3. Germline values: CDR1 SNHLY, CDR2 FYNNEI. Trimming removed 4 bases from V and 4 bases from J; junction bases left unmatched: 4. CDR3 nucleotide sequence: TGTGCCAGCAGTGGGGACAGGGGAAGGAATCAGCCCCAGCATTTT. It translates to CASSGDRGRNQPQHF. Full variable domain (remainder filled in from reference TRBV2 and TRBJ1-5): EPEVTQTPSHQVTQMGQEVILRCVPISNHLYFYWYRQILGQKVEFLVSFYNNEISEKSEIFDDQFSVERPDGSNFTLKIRSTKLEDSAMYFCASSGDRGRNQPQHFGDGTRLSIL.

The rearrangement uses TRBV28 and TRBJ2-7; D perhaps matches TRBD2 (5 bases). Germline V CDR1 and CDR2: MDHEN, SYDVKM. The CDR3 runs to 13 residues. V lost 7 bases and J lost 2, with 12 bases in between. The CDR3 DNA follows: TGTGCCAGCACTGCGGGTTGGACCTACGAGCAGTACTTC. As protein: CASTAGWTYEQYF.

The chain uses TRBV7-7 and TRBJ2-6; 7 nucleotides align to TRBD1. The CDR3 has 16 amino acids. The V segment lost 5 bases and the J segment 0 bases; nucleotides outside the gene matches: 4. CDR1 is SSHAT and CDR2 is FNYEAQ in the germline V gene (reference sequence). The CDR3 DNA is TGTGCCAGCAGCACCGGACAGGACTCTGGGGCCAACGTCCTGACTTTC. The encoded protein is CASSTGQDSGANVLTF. The complete variable domain, with remaining parts taken from reference TRBV7-7 and TRBJ2-6, reads GAGVSQSPRYKVTKRGQDVTLRCDPISSHATLYWYQQALGQGPEFLTYFNYEAQPDKSGLPSDRFSAERPEGSISTLTIQRTEQRDSAMYRCASSTGQDSGANVLTFGAGSRLTVL.

This clone has only one observation. This chain links TRBV19 with TRBJ2-7, with 9 bases matching TRBD1. V gave up 2 bases and J gave up 1 base; unmatched junction bases: 3. The CDR3 totals 15 residues. Germline V gene sequence: CDR1 LNHDA, CDR2 SQIVND (reference sequence). The CDR3 is CASSIQGQGSYEQYF. The DNA of the CDR3 is TGTGCCAGTAGTATACAGGGACAGGGTTCCTACGAGCAGTACTTC.